This TCR beta chain originates from a study of T cell responses to AZD1222 COVID-19 vaccine. Sequencing was performed with immunoSEQ multiplex PCR; in TCRdb, only in-frame clones are kept and a portion is missing. Altogether 70,000 or so clones are present, around 90% being singletons, with the ten largest covering under 30%. The sample was peripheral blood, taken on day 0 of AZD1222 vaccination. The sequence derives from an adult in good health.

The CDR3 nucleotides read TGTGCCAGCAGCTTATTCCGACAGGGGGAGGGTGGCTACACCTTC. Amino acid sequence: CASSLFRQGEGGYTF. V gene TRBV7-3 combines with J gene TRBJ1-2; 9 nucleotides line up with TRBD1. The CDR3 consists of 15 residues. The junction had 8 bases not matched to a gene; V was cut back by 2 bases and J by 7 bases. CDR1 and CDR2 from the germline V gene are SGHTA and FQGTGA. The full variable domain, rest sourced from reference TRBV7-3 and TRBJ1-2, is GAGVSQTPSNKVTEKGKYVELRCDPISGHTALYWYRQSLGQGPEFLIYFQGTGAADDSGLPNDRFFAVRPEGSVSTLKIQRTERGDSAVYLCASSLFRQGEGGYTFGSGTRLTVV.